Listed here are 20 T cell receptor beta chains from one sample, sequenced in a study of technical replicates of blood from a handful of donors. Profiling relied on immunoSEQ multiplex PCR, and the TCRdb table lists in-frame clones only, not all of them. The sample lists fewer than 95,000 clones; about 94% were seen once. The specimen was T cells isolated from PBMCs. The source is a human donor in good health.

The chain couples TRBV4-1 to TRBJ2-1; TRBD2 aligns across 7 bases. Germline V CDR1 and CDR2: MGHRA, YSYEKL. The J segment lost 9 bases and the V segment lost 6 bases, leaving 17 bases of the junction unmatched. The CDR3 length is 16 residues. The CDR3 DNA reads TGCGCCAGCAGACCAAATAGTGGACTAGGGAGCAGTGAGCAGTTCTTC. It translates to CASRPNSGLGSSEQFF.

In its sample, this clone was seen a few times. The CDR3 DNA sequence: TGTGCCAGCAGTGATGGGGGCGCGGACTATGGCTACACCTTC. It is translated as CASSDGGADYGYTF. This chain joins TRBV6-1 and TRBJ1-2; TRBD1 is a possible D gene (6 bases). The V gene lost 3 bases and the J gene lost 3 bases, with 11 bases spanning the gap. CDR1 and CDR2 from the germline V gene are MNHNS and SASEGT. CDR3 length: 14 residues.

The chain links TRBV19 to TRBJ2-3; TRBD2 matches 9 bases. The CDR3 length is 18 residues. Germline loops: CDR1 LNHDA, CDR2 SQIVND (reference sequence). The V gene end was trimmed by 1 base and the J gene end by 4 bases; junction bases not matched to a gene: 12. The DNA for the CDR3 is TGTGCCAGTAGTATAGCCTCCGAAGCGACTAGCGGATCAGATACGCAGTATTTT. Its protein is CASSIASEATSGSDTQYF.

This chain connects TRBV2 to TRBJ2-7; tentatively, D is TRBD1 (6 bases). Between the trimmed V and J ends, which lost 5 bases and 4 bases, there was a span of 15 bases. CDR3 length: 14 amino acids. The V gene's germline CDR1 is SNHLY and CDR2 FYNNEI. CDR3 bases: TGTGCCAGCAGTTTGACGGACAGATTTTACGAGCAGTACTTC. This translates into CASSLTDRFYEQYF.

This chain links TRBV5-1 with TRBJ2-7; maybe TRBD1 (6 bases). The V gene's germline CDR1 is SGHRS and CDR2 YFSETQ. The CDR3 has 14 amino acids. The V end lost 0 bases, the J end lost 5 bases, and 12 bases lay between the germline ends. CDR3 region: CASSLGQAADEQYF. CDR3 nucleotide sequence: TGCGCCAGCAGCTTGGGACAGGCGGCTGACGAGCAGTACTTC.

V usage is TRBV13 and J usage is TRBJ2-1; D possibly corresponds to TRBD1 (5 bases). Germline CDR1 is PRHDT and CDR2 is FYEKMQ (reference sequence). The CDR3 spans 18 residues. V shed 5 bases and J shed 7 bases, with 27 bases lying between them. The DNA for the CDR3 is TGTGCCAGCAGCCCCATTTCGTCGGCCTTGGGATCAGGGAATGAGCAGTTCTTC. It yields the protein CASSPISSALGSGNEQFF.

The chain is built from TRBV27 and TRBJ2-7; 8 nucleotides agree with TRBD2. Germline V CDR1 and CDR2: MNHEY, SMNVEV (reference sequence). The CDR3 runs 16 residues. The V and J ends lost 4 bases and 4 bases, in that order; junction bases with no gene match: 12. CDR3 nucleotides: TGTGCCAGCAGTTCCGCCGAGGTTTCTAGCGGGTACGAGCAGTACTTC. It specifies CASSSAEVSSGYEQYF.

The CDR3 loop reads CSVVPSGSPEQFF. CDR3 DNA sequence: TGCAGCGTTGTCCCTAGCGGGAGTCCGGAGCAGTTCTTC. The rearrangement uses TRBV29-1 and TRBJ2-1; TRBD2 agrees at 10 bases. The CDR3 length is 13 residues. The V gene's germline CDR1 is SQVTM and CDR2 ANQGSEA. Unmatched junction bases numbered 7, after V lost 4 bases and J lost 10 bases.

J is TRBJ2-7 and V is TRBV28, with 11 bases identical to TRBD2. This CDR3 comprises 17 residues. V lost 5 bases and J lost 1; bases outside the gene matches: 10. Germline CDR1 and CDR2: MDHEN and SYDVKM. CDR3 region: CASSPNQWTSGSYEQYF. The CDR3 coding sequence is TGTGCCAGCAGTCCAAACCAGTGGACTAGCGGGTCCTACGAGCAGTACTTC.

The V and J genes are TRBV7-9 and TRBJ1-1; possible D gene TRBD1, 6 bases. The CDR3 is made up of 17 amino acids. The V gene lost 1 base and the J gene lost 6 bases, with 21 bases spanning the gap. CDR1 SEHNR and CDR2 FQNEAQ come from the germline V gene (reference sequence). The CDR3 DNA sequence: TGTGCCAGCAGCTTAGGAAGAAATTACAGGGAACGATCTGAAGCTTTCTTT. Protein sequence: CASSLGRNYRERSEAFF. The full variable domain, with the rest looked up from reference TRBV7-9 and TRBJ1-1, is DTGVSQNPRHKITKRGQNVTFRCDPISEHNRLYWYRQTLGQGPEFLTYFQNEAQLEKSRLLSDRFSAERPKGSFSTLEIQRTEQGDSAMYLCASSLGRNYRERSEAFFGQGTRLTVV.

V gene TRBV7-9 combines with J gene TRBJ1-1; 7 nucleotides align to TRBD1. The CDR3 extends over 18 amino acids. CDR1 and CDR2 from the germline V gene are SEHNR and FQNEAQ (reference sequence). V dropped 2 bases and J dropped 3; count of bases not matched to a gene: 15. The CDR3 reads CASSLSRAPNQGDTEAFF. The CDR3 DNA sequence: TGTGCCAGCAGCTTATCCCGGGCTCCAAATCAGGGGGACACTGAAGCTTTCTTT.

This rearrangement joins TRBV28 to TRBJ1-5; 8 bases are shared with TRBD1. CDR3 length equals 14 residues. Trimming removed 5 bases from V and 7 bases from J; junction bases left unmatched: 7. Germline V gives CDR1 MDHEN, CDR2 SYDVKM. CDR3 sequence (DNA): TGTGCCAGCAGTCGGCCAGGGGGCAGCCAGCCCCAGCATTTT. It translates to CASSRPGGSQPQHF.

This sequence joins TRBV29-1 and TRBJ2-7, with a weak D call TRBD1 (5 bases). Germline CDR1 reads SQVTM; CDR2 reads ANQGSEA. V was shortened by 4 bases and J by 0 bases, with 10 bases between the two germline ends. The CDR3 runs to 13 residues. In DNA, the CDR3 is TGCAGCGTTGGACAGATAGACTCCTACGAGCAGTACTTC. Its translation: CSVGQIDSYEQYF.

This chain joins TRBV11-2 and TRBJ2-7, with 7 bases aligning to TRBD2. The CDR3 is made up of 15 amino acids. Per germline, CDR1 SGHAT and CDR2 FQNNGV. Unmatched junction bases numbered 9, after V lost 5 bases and J lost 2 bases. The chain's CDR3 is CASSETSDGAYEQYF. The DNA for the CDR3 is TGTGCCAGCAGCGAAACTAGCGATGGGGCCTACGAGCAGTACTTC.

The chain is built from TRBV7-8 and TRBJ2-3, with 11 bases lining up with TRBD1. The J segment lost 5 bases and the V segment lost 2 bases, leaving 12 bases of the junction unmatched. The CDR3 has 18 amino acids. Germline V gene lookup returns CDR1 SGHVS and CDR2 FQNEAQ. CDR3 sequence (DNA): TGTGCCAGCAGCTTAATAGGGGAGGACAGGGGGCGGAAAGATACGCAGTATTTT. Translation gives CASSLIGEDRGRKDTQYF.

The chain is built from TRBV7-9 and TRBJ1-4; D not resolved. This CDR3 is 18 amino acids long. CDR1 SEHNR and CDR2 FQNEAQ come from the germline V gene (reference sequence). The germline V and J ends were trimmed by 5 bases and 0 bases, with 19 bases remaining between them. Here the CDR3 DNA reads TGTGCCAGCAGCCCCCCGCGGCAGCACCTTGCAACTAATGAAAAACTGTTTTTT. Its protein product is CASSPPRQHLATNEKLFF.

This chain joins TRBV18 and TRBJ2-5, with D possibly TRBD2 on 6 matching bases. Germline CDR1 KGHSH, CDR2 LQKENI. This CDR3 spans 13 amino acids. The V end lost 3 bases, the J end lost 7 bases, and 12 bases lay between the germline ends. CDR3 sequence reads: CASSPEGPGTQYF. CDR3 sequence (DNA): TGTGCCAGCTCACCGGAGGGGCCCGGGACCCAGTACTTC.

The chain is built from TRBV5-8 and TRBJ2-5; 10 nucleotides agree with TRBD2. The CDR3 totals 16 residues. The ends lost 4 bases at V and 3 bases at J; junction bases unmatched: 9. From germline, CDR1 is SGHTS and CDR2 YDEGEE. The CDR3 DNA reads as TGTGCCAGCAGCGGGGGACTAGCGCCAGTTAAAGAGACCCAGTACTTC. Translating gives CASSGGLAPVKETQYF.

This clone was recorded only once. The gene calls are TRBV10-2 and TRBJ2-3; perhaps TRBD2 as D (6 bases). This CDR3 is 14 amino acids long. Germline CDR1 and CDR2: WSHSY and SAAADI. V lost 3 bases and J 3 bases, leaving 10 bases between the germline ends. DNA of the CDR3: TGCGCCAGCAGTGAAGCGGGCGGGACAGATACGCAGTATTTT. Encoded protein: CASSEAGGTDTQYF.

The chain links TRBV6-6 to TRBJ2-7; 8 nucleotides align to TRBD1. V lost 4 bases to trimming and J lost 6 bases; unmatched junction nucleotides: 8. Germline V CDR1 and CDR2: MNHNY, SVGAGI (reference sequence). CDR3 length: 14 amino acids. CDR3 nucleotides: TGTGCCAGCAGTTCCTACAGGGGGTCGGGCGAGCAGTACTTC. Residues: CASSSYRGSGEQYF.